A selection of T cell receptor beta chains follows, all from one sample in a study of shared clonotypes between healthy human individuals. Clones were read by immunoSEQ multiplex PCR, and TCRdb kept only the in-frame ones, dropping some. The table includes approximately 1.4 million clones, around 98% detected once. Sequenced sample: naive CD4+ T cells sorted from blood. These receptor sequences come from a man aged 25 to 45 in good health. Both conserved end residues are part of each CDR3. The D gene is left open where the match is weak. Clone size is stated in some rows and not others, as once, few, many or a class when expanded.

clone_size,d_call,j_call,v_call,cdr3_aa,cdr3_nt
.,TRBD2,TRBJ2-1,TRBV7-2,CASSLGGRVNEQFF,TGTGCCAGCAGCTTGGGCGGGAGGGTCAATGAGCAGTTCTTC
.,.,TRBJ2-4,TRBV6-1,CASSVQLNIQYF,TGTGCCAGCAGTGTTCAGTTAAACATTCAGTACTTC
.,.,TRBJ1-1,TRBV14,CASSRGWGVRQPFSEAFF,TGTGCCAGCAGCCGGGGTTGGGGGGTTAGGCAGCCCTTCTCTGAAGCTTTCTTT
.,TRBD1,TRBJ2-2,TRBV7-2,CASSHGTGDSGELFF,TGTGCCAGCAGTCACGGGACAGGGGACTCCGGGGAGCTGTTTTTT
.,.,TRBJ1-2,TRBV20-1,CSARGGGYTF,TGCAGTGCTAGAGGGGGAGGCTACACCTTC
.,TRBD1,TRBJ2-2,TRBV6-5,CASSYGQVGTGELFF,TGTGCCAGCAGTTACGGACAGGTGGGAACCGGGGAGCTGTTTTTT
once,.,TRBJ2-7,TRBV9,CASSVGTQTYEQYF,TGTGCCAGCAGCGTGGGGACTCAGACCTACGAGCAGTACTTC
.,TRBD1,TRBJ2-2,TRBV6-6,CASIGTGANTGELFF,TGTGCCAGCATCGGGACAGGAGCGAACACCGGGGAGCTGTTTTTT
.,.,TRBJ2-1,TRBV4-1,CASSYTGTVGNEQFF,TGCGCCAGCAGCTATACCGGGACGGTGGGGAATGAGCAGTTCTTC
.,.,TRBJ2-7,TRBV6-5,CASTGVSYEQYF,TGTGCCAGCACAGGGGTATCCTACGAGCAGTACTTC
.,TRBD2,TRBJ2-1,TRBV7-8,CASSLTSLLAGGRNEQFF,TGTGCCAGCAGCTTAACCTCTCTCCTAGCGGGAGGGCGTAATGAGCAGTTCTTC
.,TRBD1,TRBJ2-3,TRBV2,CASRERGRGRTDTQYF,TGTGCCAGCAGGGAAAGGGGCAGGGGGAGAACAGATACGCAGTATTTT
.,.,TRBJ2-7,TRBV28,CASSLLDEQYF,TGTGCCAGCAGTTTATTGGACGAGCAGTACTTC
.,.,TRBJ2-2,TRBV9,CASSVAGKGAGELFF,TGTGCCAGCAGCGTGGCCGGGAAAGGGGCCGGGGAGCTGTTTTTT
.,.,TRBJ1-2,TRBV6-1,CASSAGLFLDGYTF,TGTGCCAGCAGTGCAGGCCTCTTCCTCGATGGCTACACCTTC
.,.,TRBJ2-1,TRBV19,CASSMRSKPPYNEQFF,TGTGCCAGTAGTATGCGTTCCAAGCCACCCTACAATGAGCAGTTCTTC